This TCR beta chain is from a study of cytomegalovirus exposure and HLA in healthy donors. On the study more broadly: The approximately 120 validation repertoires, a later analysis reported, used the same platform as the approximately 670 repertoires from the first cohort.

Study-wide results and limits: Within the 90 to 150 validation repertoires, first-cohort TCR clusters tended to co-occur, according to a later analysis. According to reports, the classifier identified cytomegalovirus status with high specificity and sensitivity.

Note on this clone: Its specificity is not known.

Measured with immunoSEQ multiplex PCR; TCRdb has only the in-frame clones, and not every one. The sample carries approximately 260,000 clones, about 86% recorded once. The V gene's germline CDR1 is LGHNA and CDR2 YNFKEQ. CDR3 length: 15 amino acids. The trim removed 3 bases at V and 4 bases at J, leaving 6 bases unmatched. The receptor was derived from a woman younger than 35 in good health and CMV-seronegative. The sequencing sample was made of PBMCs. J is TRBJ2-5 and V is TRBV4-2; 9 bases align to TRBD2. DNA for the CDR3: TGTGCCAGCAGCCAGTTAGCGGGGGAGGGAGAGACCCAGTACTTC. Residues: CASSQLAGEGETQYF.